This TCR beta chain was profiled in a study of shared clonotypes between healthy human individuals. Study observations and caveats: Clonotype sharing among donors, it was expected, would be affected by sequencing depth. Only a few donors were included, so the genetic and exposure-history diversity represented was limited.

Germline V gives CDR1 SGDLS, CDR2 YYNGEE. The V end was cut by 0 bases, the J end by 4 bases, with 9 bases between. This CDR3 region has 14 residues. On this clone: Its specificity is not known. Other DNA sequences within the sample encode an identical CDR3.

Several immunoSEQ plates received, in even portions, the genomic DNA of each subset. Profiled with immunoSEQ multiplex PCR; TCRdb holds only in-frame clones, not every one. Of some 2,500,000 clones listed, roughly 90% are singletons. Sequencing was performed on naive CD4+ T cells from PBMCs. Indicated subset: CD45RA+ positively selected. The rearrangement links TRBV9 to TRBJ2-3; D remains unclear. The receptor comes from a man aged 18 to 29 in good health. Some clones in this sample may be carry-over from other donors' samples. The CDR3 loop is CASSVASVADTQYF. CDR3 sequence (DNA): TGTGCCAGCAGCGTAGCCAGTGTGGCAGATACGCAGTATTTT.